Following are 22 T cell receptor beta chains from one sample sequenced in a study of T cells in women clearing cervical HPV infection. The protocol was immunoSEQ multiplex PCR, while the TCRdb copy is restricted to in-frame clones and leaves out a portion. Across tens of thousands of clones, the top ten clones capture around 3% of the sample. The specimen sequenced was blood buffy coat. The receptors were gathered from a woman aged 18 to 75 with a cervical HPV16 infection that either progressed to CIN3+ or cleared (not recorded which).

As for this clone: The sequence runs out 3 residues before the end of the CDR3; the remainder is reconstructed from the germline J gene. The chain links TRBV19 to TRBJ1-5; 10 bases fit TRBD1. The CDR3 loop spans 14 amino acids. V lost 9 bases, J lost 2 bases, and 4 bases stayed unmatched. Germline lookup yields CDR1 LNHDA and CDR2 SQIVND (reference sequence). CDR3 bases read: TGTGCCAGCGGGGGGACAGGGGGCAATCAGCCC. Protein product: CASGGTGGNQP. The full-length CDR3 reads as CASGGTGGNQPQHF.

Concerning this clone itself: The read terminates 3 residues ahead of where the CDR3 ends, so the germline J gene completes it. The rearrangement uses TRBV2 and TRBJ2-7; TRBD2 agrees at 12 bases. This CDR3 comprises 17 residues. Germline V gene sequence: CDR1 SNHLY, CDR2 FYNNEI. The V segment lost 2 bases and the J segment 4 bases; nucleotides outside the gene matches: 9. The CDR3 sequence is CASSESGSGTSGYEQYF. The sequenced part of the CDR3 DNA is TGTGCCAGCAGTGAATCGGGTTCCGGGACTAGCGGGTACGAG.

Worth noting for this clone: The read gets to within 3 residues of the CDR3 end, and the germline J gene fills in the rest. The chain recombines TRBV20-1 with TRBJ2-1; 9 positions match TRBD2. Germline V lookup: CDR1 DFQATT, CDR2 SNEGSKA (reference sequence). V was pared by 3 bases and J by 3 bases, with 9 bases of the junction left unmatched. The CDR3 totals 16 residues. The CDR3 here is CSASDVTSGFYNEQFF. The CDR3 DNA, read in part, is TGCAGTGCTAGTGATGTAACTAGCGGGTTCTACAATGAG.

As regards this clone: Coverage ceases 3 residues before the CDR3 finishes, and the germline J gene fills in the end. V usage is TRBV2 and J usage is TRBJ2-3; 8 bases match TRBD2. After removal of 2 bases from V and 1 base from J, the junction contained 14 bases not matched to a gene. The germline V gene encodes CDR1 SNHLY and CDR2 FYNNEI. CDR3 length: 19 residues. CDR3 protein: CASSELWLISGTRTDTQYF. The sequenced part of the CDR3 DNA is TGTGCCAGCAGTGAACTCTGGCTTATTAGCGGGACACGCACAGATACG.

The sequenced part of the CDR3 DNA is TGCGCCAGCAGCTTCGGGGGGGACACTGAA. Encoded protein: CASSFGGDTE. The full CDR3 protein reads CASSFGGDTEAFF. The chain carries TRBV5-1 and TRBJ1-1; D is possibly TRBD1 (5 bases). The CDR3 goes on 3 residues after the read ends, and that part is filled in from the germline J gene. Trimming took 2 bases from V and 3 from J, leaving 8 bases between them. The CDR3 contains 13 residues. Germline V lookup: CDR1 SGHRS, CDR2 YFSETQ. The variable domain in full, with the rest retrieved from reference TRBV5-1 and TRBJ1-1, is KAGVTQTPRYLIKTRGQQVTLSCSPISGHRSVSWYQQTPGQGLQFLFEYFSETQRNKGNFPGRFSGRQFSNSRSEMNVSTLELGDSALYLCASSFGGDTEAFFGQGTRLTVV.

On this clone: Read data end 3 residues before the CDR3 end; the end is taken from the germline J gene. The chain uses TRBV29-1 and TRBJ1-2, with D possibly TRBD1 on 5 matching bases. Trimming took 8 bases from V and 2 from J, leaving 9 bases between them. The germline V gene encodes CDR1 SQVTM and CDR2 ANQGSEA. CDR3 length equals 11 residues. Incomplete CDR3 DNA: TGCAGCTTCGACAGCAACTATGGC. It translates to CSFDSNYG. The whole CDR3 reads CSFDSNYGYTF.

For this clone: The sequenced fragment ends 3 residues before the CDR3 boundary, so the rest is inferred from the germline J gene. The chain combines TRBV20-1 with TRBJ1-4; TRBD1 is a possible D gene (6 bases). Trimming cost V 0 bases and J 5 bases, with 13 bases left between them. Germline CDR1 DFQATT, CDR2 SNEGSKA (reference sequence). The CDR3 has 15 amino acids. Here the CDR3 reads CSARDLRQGNEKLFF. Incomplete CDR3 DNA: TGCAGTGCTAGAGATCTACGGCAGGGGAATGAAAAA.

In the case of this clone: Sequencing ends 3 residues short of the CDR3 end; the germline J gene provides the rest. V and J are TRBV19 and TRBJ1-2, with 7 nucleotides matching TRBD1. Germline-derived CDR1 and CDR2 are LNHDA and SQIVND (reference sequence). The CDR3 is 15 residues long. The CDR3 protein is CASSPDRERAAGYTF. The sequenced CDR3 bases are TGTGCCAGTAGCCCCGACAGGGAACGGGCCGCGGGC.

Note on this clone: From the germline J gene comes the end of the CDR3, since the read stops 3 residues before it. The V call is TRBV2, the J call TRBJ2-1; 8 nucleotides align to TRBD1. Germline lookup yields CDR1 SNHLY and CDR2 FYNNEI. The junction had 14 bases not matched to a gene; V was cut back by 1 base and J by 6 bases. This CDR3 has 18 amino acids. The part of the CDR3 DNA that was read is TGTGCCAGCAGTGAAGGTCCCCGAGGACAGGGTAGTGGCAATGAG. Protein: CASSEGPRGQGSGNE. The complete CDR3 sequence is CASSEGPRGQGSGNEQFF. Looking up the rest from reference TRBV2 and TRBJ2-1 gives the full variable domain: EPEVTQTPSHQVTQMGQEVILRCVPISNHLYFYWYRQILGQKVEFLVSFYNNEISEKSEIFDDQFSVERPDGSNFTLKIRSTKLEDSAMYFCASSEGPRGQGSGNEQFFGPGTRLTVL.

Comments on this clone: The CDR3 end lies 3 residues beyond the end of the read and is filled in from the germline J gene. This chain uses TRBV29-1 with TRBJ1-4, with no clear D. The length of the CDR3 is 12 residues. Germline-derived CDR1 and CDR2 are SQVTM and ANQGSEA. Trimming stripped 5 bases from V and 8 bases from J, with 12 bases between. The covered CDR3 bases are TGCAGCGTTACAAACCACGCCGAAAAA. Translating gives CSVTNHAEK. The entire CDR3 protein reads CSVTNHAEKLFF.

CDR3 in amino acids: CSASPGQGETQYF. The DNA read from the CDR3 is TGCAGTGCTAGCCCCGGACAGGGGGAGACC. This sequence joins TRBV20-1 and TRBJ2-5, with 9 nucleotides matching TRBD1. The sequence runs out 3 residues before the end of the CDR3; the remainder is reconstructed from the germline J gene. Per germline, CDR1 DFQATT and CDR2 SNEGSKA (reference sequence). The V gene end was trimmed by 3 bases and the J gene end by 5 bases; junction bases not matched to a gene: 4. This CDR3 has 13 amino acids.

Turning to this clone: The CDR3 end falls 3 residues outside the read, so it is completed with the germline J gene. The chain recombines TRBV5-4 with TRBJ2-3; possibly TRBD2 for D (6 bases). V lost 0 bases to trimming and J lost 4 bases, with 12 bases between them. Germline CDR1 reads SGHNT; CDR2 reads YYREEE (reference sequence). The CDR3 is 15 residues long. The covered CDR3 bases are TGTGCCAGCAGCTTGGTTACTAGCTCGCCAGATACG. The encoded protein is CASSLVTSSPDT. In full, the CDR3 is CASSLVTSSPDTQYF.

Comment on this clone: Coverage ceases 3 residues before the CDR3 finishes, and the germline J gene fills in the end. The chain carries TRBV30 and TRBJ1-2; no reliable D call. The CDR3 is made up of 12 amino acids. Germline V gene lookup returns CDR1 GTSNPN and CDR2 SVGIG (reference sequence). The CDR3 DNA, read in part, is TGTGCCTGGAGTGTACAGATAGGAGGC. Translating gives CAWSVQIGG. The full CDR3 protein is CAWSVQIGGYTF.

Remarks on this clone: Read coverage stops 3 residues before the CDR3 terminus; the germline J gene supplies the remainder. The chain couples TRBV5-1 to TRBJ2-1, with D hard to call. Germline CDR1 SGHRS, CDR2 YFSETQ. V lost 4 bases to trimming and J lost 5 bases, with 16 bases between them. This CDR3 contains 15 residues. The sequenced part of the CDR3 DNA is TGCGCCAGCAGCCTGACGCCACCAAGGGACAATGAG. The encoded protein is CASSLTPPRDNE. The entire CDR3 is CASSLTPPRDNEQFF.

Incomplete CDR3 DNA: TGTGCTAGTGGTTTGAGAGAAAGGCGCACAGATACG. Encoded protein: CASGLRERRTDT. The full CDR3 sequence reads CASGLRERRTDTQYF. V gene TRBV12-5 combines with J gene TRBJ2-3, with unresolved D. The CDR3 is cut off 3 residues early in the read; its end comes from the germline J gene. The ends were cut back, 2 bases at V and 1 base at J, with 10 bases in the middle. This CDR3 contains 15 residues. Germline V lookup: CDR1 LGHNT, CDR2 FRNRAP.

With respect to this clone: With the read ending 3 residues before the CDR3 end, the germline J gene is used to fill in that end. The J gene is TRBJ2-7, the V gene TRBV6-2 or TRBV6-3; D call uncertain. CDR1 MNHEY and CDR2 SVGEGT come from the germline V gene. V lost 0 bases and J 6 bases, leaving 21 bases between the germline ends. This CDR3 has 17 residues. The part of the CDR3 DNA that was read is TGTGCCAGCAGTTACTCTGACGACTCCTTTAGACGTGCCGAG. It codes for CASSYSDDSFRRAE. The full CDR3 sequence reads CASSYSDDSFRRAEQYF.

Concerning this clone itself: The read finishes 3 residues shy of the CDR3 end, and the germline J gene is used to complete it. The chain carries TRBV4-1 and TRBJ2-7; the match to TRBD1 covers 7 bases. CDR1 is MGHRA, CDR2 YSYEKL, per germline. This CDR3 spans 15 amino acids. Germline trimming cut 2 bases from V and 6 bases from J; bases unmatched to any gene: 10. CDR3 DNA, as far as it was read: TGCGCCAGCAGCCAACAGATGACAGGGATGAGCGAG. Residues: CASSQQMTGMSE. The full-length CDR3 reads as CASSQQMTGMSEQYF.

For this clone: The CDR3 end lies 3 residues beyond the end of the read and is filled in from the germline J gene. The V gene is TRBV20-1, the J gene TRBJ2-7; TRBD1 agrees at 8 bases. V lost 5 bases to trimming and J lost 0 bases; unmatched junction nucleotides: 6. Germline loops: CDR1 DFQATT, CDR2 SNEGSKA (reference sequence). This CDR3 region has 14 residues. The sequenced CDR3 bases are TGCAGTGCTGAGCCGACAGGGGACTCCTACGAG. Amino acids: CSAEPTGDSYE. The whole CDR3 sequence is CSAEPTGDSYEQYF.

Comment on this clone: The read is 3 residues too short to cover the CDR3 end, so that end is filled in from the germline J gene. The chain has TRBV12-3 or TRBV12-4 and TRBJ2-1, with D tentatively TRBD2 (7 bases). The V end was cut by 3 bases, the J end by 6 bases, with 12 bases between. This CDR3 contains 14 residues. Partial CDR3 DNA: TGTGCCAGCAGTTTGGGGGGGCGTATCAATGAG. Protein sequence: CASSLGGRINE. In full, the CDR3 reads CASSLGGRINEQFF.

To note about this clone: The CDR3 extends 3 residues past the end of the read, so its final part is completed from the germline J gene. The chain links TRBV30 to TRBJ2-7, with TRBD1 identical over 8 bases. Germline lookup yields CDR1 GTSNPN and CDR2 SVGIG (reference sequence). The CDR3 has 14 amino acids. V gave up 3 bases and J gave up 2 bases; unmatched junction bases: 6. Incomplete CDR3 DNA: TGTGCCTGGAGCCTCGGGACAGGCGCCTACGAG. Protein product: CAWSLGTGAYE. The entire CDR3 protein is CAWSLGTGAYEQYF. Using reference TRBV30 and TRBJ2-7 for the parts outside the CDR3, the full variable domain is SQTIHQWPATLVQPVGSPLSLECTVEGTSNPNLYWYRQAAGRGLQLLFYSVGIGQISSEVPQNLSASRPQDRQFILSSKKLLLSDSGFYLCAWSLGTGAYEQYFGPGTRLTVT.

For this clone: With the read ending 3 residues before the CDR3 end, the germline J gene is used to fill in that end. The chain couples TRBV19 to TRBJ1-4; D remains unclear. Trimming removed 8 bases at V and 0 bases at J, with 13 bases between. The CDR3 runs 15 residues. Germline-derived CDR1 and CDR2 are LNHDA and SQIVND (reference sequence). CDR3 amino acids: CASSINSATNEKLFF. CDR3 DNA, as far as it was read: TGTGCCAGTTCTATAAACAGTGCAACTAATGAAAAA.

On this clone itself: The DNA ends 3 residues before the CDR3 does, and the rest of the CDR3 is filled in from the germline J gene. V and J are TRBV7-2 and TRBJ1-3, with 9 bases lining up with TRBD1. Germline CDR1 SGHTA, CDR2 FQGNSA. The CDR3 covers 15 residues. J gave up 2 bases and V 5 bases, and 4 bases lay outside the gene matches. CDR3 loop: CASSKTGGPGNTIYF. The covered CDR3 bases are TGTGCCAGCAGCAAAACAGGGGGCCCTGGAAACACC.